The 23 T cell receptor beta chains reported below all come from one sample, sequenced in a study of shared clonotypes between healthy human individuals. Measured with immunoSEQ multiplex PCR; TCRdb has only the in-frame clones, and not every one. The sample has some 2.4 million clones; 80% to 95% are singletons. The material sequenced was naive CD4+ T cells from PBMCs. Subset described: CD45RA+ positively selected. The receptors come from a man aged 18 to 29 in good health. Some clones in this sample may be carry-over from other donors' samples.

CDR3 sequence: CAWSVYRASGNTIYF. Written as DNA, the CDR3 is TGTGCCTGGAGTGTATACAGGGCCTCTGGAAACACCATATATTTT. V is TRBV30 and J is TRBJ1-3, with a tentative D call TRBD1 (6 bases). The CDR3 is made up of 15 amino acids. From germline, CDR1 is GTSNPN and CDR2 SVGIG (reference sequence). V was clipped by 0 bases and J by 0 bases, with 9 bases between them.

CDR3: CASSVTVSGNTIYF. In DNA form, the CDR3 reads TGTGCCAGCAGTGTCACGGTCTCTGGAAACACCATATATTTT. The gene calls are TRBV2 and TRBJ1-3; D unclear. The germline gives CDR1 SNHLY, CDR2 FYNNEI. The CDR3 extends over 14 amino acids. V was shortened by 4 bases and J by 0 bases, with 7 bases between the two germline ends.

The rearrangement links TRBV6-5 to TRBJ1-1, with D possibly TRBD1 on 6 matching bases. Trimming removed 7 bases from V and 8 bases from J, with 23 bases in between. The CDR3 sequence is 15 residues long. Germline assignment: CDR1 MNHEY and CDR2 SVGAGI. CDR3: CASTQMTGRNSEAFF. DNA of the CDR3: TGTGCCAGCACCCAAATGACAGGCCGAAATAGCGAAGCTTTCTTT.

The chain employs TRBV27 and TRBJ2-7; 10 nucleotides align to TRBD2. Unmatched junction bases numbered 7, after V lost 0 bases and J lost 2 bases. The CDR3 is 17 amino acids. Germline lookup yields CDR1 MNHEY and CDR2 SMNVEV (reference sequence). In nucleotides, the CDR3 is TGTGCCAGCAGTTTATCGTTTAGCGGGAGGAACCCCTACGAGCAGTACTTC. This translates into CASSLSFSGRNPYEQYF.

This chain connects TRBV5-4 to TRBJ2-1; D is uncertain. The CDR3 has 13 residues. V was shortened by 3 bases and J by 8 bases, with 12 bases between the two germline ends. Germline CDR1 and CDR2: SGHNT and YYREEE (reference sequence). The CDR3 coding sequence is TGTGCCAGCAGCTCCCGAGGCGTGGATGAGCAGTTCTTC. It specifies CASSSRGVDEQFF.

CDR3 DNA sequence: TGTGCCAGCAGTGAAGGTCTAAGTAGGGACAGCAATCAGCCCCAGCATTTT. This codes for CASSEGLSRDSNQPQHF. The rearrangement joins TRBV6-1 to TRBJ1-5, with a weak D call TRBD1 (5 bases). Germline V lookup: CDR1 MNHNS, CDR2 SASEGT. Trimming cost V 1 base and J 1 base, with 14 bases left between them. The length of the CDR3 is 17 residues.

As concerns this clone: The identical CDR3 is also encoded by other nucleotide sequences in the sample. Written as DNA, the CDR3 is TGTGCCAGCAGCTCCCAAGGGACTAGCGGCACAGATACGCAGTATTTT. This gives the protein CASSSQGTSGTDTQYF. The V call is TRBV7-2, the J call TRBJ2-3; 10 bases match TRBD2. The germline V gene encodes CDR1 SGHTA and CDR2 FQGNSA. V dropped 4 bases and J dropped 1; count of bases not matched to a gene: 5. The CDR3 totals 16 residues. Drawing the rest from reference TRBV7-2 and TRBJ2-3, the complete variable domain is GAGVSQSPSNKVTEKGKDVELRCDPISGHTALYWYRQSLGQGLEFLIYFQGNSAPDKSGLPSDRFSAERTGGSVSTLTIQRTQQEDSAVYLCASSSQGTSGTDTQYFGPGTRLTVL.

The V and J genes are TRBV25-1 and TRBJ2-1; D unclear. This CDR3 is 11 amino acids long. Germline V gene data show CDR1 as MGHDK and CDR2 as SYGVNS. Trimming shortened V by 2 bases and J by 8 bases, and 4 bases separated the two germline ends. The CDR3 is CASSEVYEQFF. DNA of the CDR3: TGTGCCAGCAGTGAAGTATATGAGCAGTTCTTC. The full variable domain, completed using reference TRBV25-1 and TRBJ2-1, is EADIYQTPRYLVIGTGKKITLECSQTMGHDKMYWYQQDPGMELHLIHYSYGVNSTEKGDLSSESTVSRIRTEHFPLTLESARPSHTSQYLCASSEVYEQFFGPGTRLTVL.

The chain uses TRBV28 and TRBJ2-1; D not resolved. CDR1 is MDHEN and CDR2 is SYDVKM in the germline V gene. The CDR3 is 12 residues long. V was cut by 5 bases and J by 8 bases, with 10 bases left in between. The CDR3 loop is CASSKTEYEQFF. The CDR3 region has the DNA TGTGCCAGCAGTAAAACCGAATATGAGCAGTTCTTC.

The V call is TRBV11-2, the J call TRBJ1-2, with 8 bases that match TRBD1. The CDR3 totals 14 residues. Germline assignment: CDR1 SGHAT and CDR2 FQNNGV. The V gene end was trimmed by 6 bases and the J gene end by 6 bases; junction bases not matched to a gene: 9. The CDR3 sequence is CASRRAGGSDGYTF. Written as DNA, the CDR3 is TGTGCCAGCAGGAGGGCAGGGGGCTCAGATGGCTACACCTTC.

The table lists this clone with a count of one. The CDR3 reads CASSLAGEYTIYF. CDR3 nucleotides: TGTGCCAGCAGCTTAGCAGGGGAGTACACCATATATTTT. The chain combines TRBV5-6 with TRBJ1-3; TRBD1 is a possible D gene (6 bases). This CDR3 has 13 amino acids. Germline-derived CDR1 and CDR2 are SGHDT and YYEEEE. V lost 2 bases, J lost 8 bases, and 11 bases lay in between.

The genes are TRBV5-8 and TRBJ2-1, with 9 bases identical to TRBD1. The germline V gene has CDR1 SGHTS and CDR2 YDEGEE. The CDR3 consists of 15 residues. V lost 4 bases and J lost 8; bases outside the gene matches: 10. The CDR3 bases are TGTGCCAGCAGCGAGGACAGGGGTTTCTTCTATGAGCAGTTCTTC. It translates to CASSEDRGFFYEQFF. The full variable domain, with the rest looked up from reference TRBV5-8 and TRBJ2-1, is EAGVTQSPTHLIKTRGQQATLRCSPISGHTSVYWYQQALGLGLQFLLWYDEGEERNRGNFPPRFSGRQFPNYSSELNVNALELEDSALYLCASSEDRGFFYEQFFGPGTRLTVL.

The rearrangement joins TRBV5-4 to TRBJ2-7, with 8 bases identical to TRBD1. V gave up 3 bases and J gave up 5 bases; unmatched junction bases: 4. This CDR3 contains 13 residues. Germline V CDR1 and CDR2: SGHNT, YYREEE (reference sequence). In DNA form, the CDR3 reads TGTGCCAGCAGCTGGACAGGGTCGGACGAGCAGTACTTC. Translation gives CASSWTGSDEQYF.

The chain links TRBV14 to TRBJ2-5; TRBD1 matches at 9 bases. Germline trimming cut 2 bases from V and 8 bases from J; bases unmatched to any gene: 6. Germline V gives CDR1 SGHDN, CDR2 FVKESK. The CDR3 is made up of 14 amino acids. The CDR3 DNA reads TGTGCCAGCAGCCAAATAACAGGGGGCATAACCCAGTACTTC. Translation: CASSQITGGITQYF.

The gene calls are TRBV4-2 and TRBJ1-2, with D maybe TRBD1 (6 bases). The CDR3 consists of 13 residues. Germline loops: CDR1 LGHNA, CDR2 YNFKEQ. V was clipped by 4 bases and J by 7 bases, with 13 bases between them. The CDR3: CASSPLGASGYTF. CDR3 in DNA: TGTGCCAGCAGCCCCTTGGGGGCCAGTGGCTACACCTTC.

This chain links TRBV7-2 with TRBJ1-2; D possibly corresponds to TRBD1 (6 bases). The CDR3 contains 15 residues. Germline V lookup: CDR1 SGHTA, CDR2 FQGNSA. Trimming took 2 bases from V and 8 from J, leaving 18 bases between them. The CDR3 is CASSLRDTTTGGYTF. For the CDR3, the DNA is TGTGCCAGCAGCTTACGGGACACAACCACTGGGGGCTACACCTTC.

This chain uses TRBV5-6 with TRBJ2-1, with 11 positions matching TRBD2. CDR3 length equals 17 residues. The germline V gene encodes CDR1 SGHDT and CDR2 YYEEEE. Trimming cost V 4 bases and J 3 bases; bases outside gene matches: 9. The CDR3 region is CASSLGLAGMLYNEQFF. CDR3 coding DNA: TGTGCCAGCAGCCTCGGACTAGCGGGCATGCTCTACAATGAGCAGTTCTTC.

The V gene is TRBV7-9, the J gene TRBJ2-6; TRBD2 is a possible D gene (5 bases). V was trimmed by 4 bases and J by 4 bases, leaving 11 bases between them. This CDR3 is built from 15 residues. In germline, CDR1 is SEHNR, CDR2 FQNEAQ (reference sequence). The CDR3 loop reads CASSWDREGANVLTF. The CDR3 region has the DNA TGTGCCAGCAGCTGGGATCGGGAAGGGGCCAACGTCCTGACTTTC.

The chain uses TRBV5-8 and TRBJ2-1; D is possibly TRBD2 (5 bases). Trimming pared 2 bases from V and 0 bases from J, leaving 15 bases between. Germline CDR1 SGHTS, CDR2 YDEGEE. The CDR3 has 17 residues. The CDR3 spells CASSFLRTSSSYNEQFF. CDR3 bases: TGTGCCAGCAGCTTTCTTCGGACTTCGAGCTCCTACAATGAGCAGTTCTTC.

The chain combines TRBV6-5 with TRBJ2-7, with 11 bases aligning to TRBD2. V shed 6 bases, J shed 5 bases, and the junction held 9 bases outside the gene matches. The CDR3 runs 15 residues. Germline values: CDR1 MNHEY, CDR2 SVGAGI. The CDR3 nucleotides read TGTGCCAGCAGCGCAACTAGCGGGAGATTCCACGAGCAGTACTTC. Translating gives CASSATSGRFHEQYF.

This sequence joins TRBV27 and TRBJ1-2; a weak D match, TRBD1 (5 bases). This CDR3 contains 13 residues. Per the germline V gene, CDR1 is MNHEY and CDR2 is SMNVEV (reference sequence). V lost 4 bases and J 6 bases, leaving 12 bases between the germline ends. The CDR3 DNA reads as TGTGCCAGCAGTTCACGGGGGAAGAATGGCTACACCTTC. Amino acid sequence: CASSSRGKNGYTF.

V usage is TRBV9 and J usage is TRBJ2-2, with TRBD2 identical over 13 bases. CDR1 is SGDLS and CDR2 is YYNGEE in the germline V gene. V trimming: 4 bases; J trimming: 4 bases; junction bases outside the gene matches: 13. The CDR3 runs 19 residues. The CDR3 loop is CASSLTSGRRSGGTGELFF. The CDR3 bases are TGTGCCAGCAGCCTGACTAGCGGGAGGCGGTCGGGGGGCACCGGGGAGCTGTTTTTT.

This clone appeared once. The rearrangement joins TRBV5-1 to TRBJ2-3, with TRBD2 identical over 14 bases. The CDR3 consists of 15 residues. Germline trimming cut 5 bases from V and 4 bases from J; bases unmatched to any gene: 3. Per the germline V gene, CDR1 is SGHRS and CDR2 is YFSETQ. The CDR3 sequence: CASRGTSGSPDTQYF. Here the CDR3 DNA reads TGCGCCAGCAGAGGGACTAGCGGGAGCCCAGATACGCAGTATTTT.